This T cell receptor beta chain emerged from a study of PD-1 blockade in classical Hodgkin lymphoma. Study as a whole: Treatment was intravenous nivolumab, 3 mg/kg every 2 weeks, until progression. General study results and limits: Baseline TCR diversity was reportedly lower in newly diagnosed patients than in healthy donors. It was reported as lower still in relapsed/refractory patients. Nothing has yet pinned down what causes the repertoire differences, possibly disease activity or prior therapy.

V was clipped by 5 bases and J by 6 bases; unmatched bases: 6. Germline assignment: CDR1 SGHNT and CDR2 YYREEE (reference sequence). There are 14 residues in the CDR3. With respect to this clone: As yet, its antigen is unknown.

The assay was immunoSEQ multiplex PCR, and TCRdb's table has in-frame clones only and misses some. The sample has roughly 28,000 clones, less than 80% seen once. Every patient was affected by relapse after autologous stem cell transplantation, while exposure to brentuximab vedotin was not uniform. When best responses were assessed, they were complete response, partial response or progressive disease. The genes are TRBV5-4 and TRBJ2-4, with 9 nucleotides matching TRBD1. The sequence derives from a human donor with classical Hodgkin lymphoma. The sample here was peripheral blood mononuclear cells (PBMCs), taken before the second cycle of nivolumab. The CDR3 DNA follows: TGTGCCAGCAGTTTGTGGGGACAGGGAAACATTCAGTACTTC. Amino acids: CASSLWGQGNIQYF.